The entry below gives a single T cell receptor (beta chain) sequence along with its context. Trimming pared 2 bases from V and 4 bases from J, leaving 6 bases between. Germline CDR1 is MNHEY and CDR2 is SVGAGI. CDR3 length: 12 residues. The data were taken from a study of blood T cell repertoires in COVID-19. Across the whole study: The United States, Italy and Spain supplied acute and convalescent COVID-19 samples. The cDNA or gDNA used as material had been derived from T cells, B-cell-depleted T cells, or PBMCs.

Study processing details: Reference gene primer amplification gave nucleated cell count estimates. Method: immunoSEQ multiplex PCR; TCRdb's copy keeps in-frame clones and lacks some. V and J calls and clone size are as listed in that table; D and trimming were resolved from the DNA. The repertoire holds 25,000 to 35,000 clones, with approximately 86% as singletons. This sequence originates from a human donor in a cohort sampled during active COVID-19. The genes are TRBV6-5 and TRBJ2-7; maybe TRBD2 (5 bases). The sequenced material came from peripheral blood. The CDR3 protein is CASSYPGYEQYF. In nucleotides, the CDR3 is TGTGCCAGCAGTTACCCGGGATACGAGCAGTACTTC.